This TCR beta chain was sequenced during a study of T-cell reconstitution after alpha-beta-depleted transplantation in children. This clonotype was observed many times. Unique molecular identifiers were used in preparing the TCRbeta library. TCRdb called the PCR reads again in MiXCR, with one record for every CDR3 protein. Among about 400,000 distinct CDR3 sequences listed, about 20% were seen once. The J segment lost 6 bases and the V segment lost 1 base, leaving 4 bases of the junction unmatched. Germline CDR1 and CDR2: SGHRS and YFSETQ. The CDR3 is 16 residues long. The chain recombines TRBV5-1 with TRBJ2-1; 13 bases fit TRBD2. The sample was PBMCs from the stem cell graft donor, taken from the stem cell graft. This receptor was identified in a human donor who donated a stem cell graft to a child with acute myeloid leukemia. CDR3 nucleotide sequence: TGCGCCAGCAGCTTGACTAGCGGGAGGGCAAGCAATGAGCAGTTCTTC. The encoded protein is CASSLTSGRASNEQFF.